This T cell receptor beta chain was profiled in a study of blood T cells in healthy people across ages. The CDR3 sequence is 13 residues long. The V end was cut by 4 bases, the J end by 13 bases, with 19 bases between. CDR1 and CDR2 from the germline V gene are MGHRA and YSYEKL. Combining a sample-barcoded 5' primer with a J-beta primer mix, a second PCR ran for about 7 to 11 cycles. TCRdb re-called the 5' RACE reads with MiXCR, one entry per CDR3 protein. The data contain approximately 1,700,000 distinct CDR3 sequences, more than 35% of them singletons. This clonotype was obtained from a human donor in good health. Sample: blood. The chain uses TRBV4-1 and TRBJ2-5; either TRBD1 or TRBD2 may supply D (5 bases each). The CDR3 here is CASSRTGTVDRYF. The CDR3 bases are TGCGCCAGCAGCCGGACCGGGACGGTCGATCGGTACTTC.